The present TCR beta chain was sequenced within a study of metastatic and nonmetastatic thyroid tumors. The sample holds a few counts of this clone. The antigen is unknown. TCRdb recomputed clones from the PCR reads via MiXCR. Among about 7,000 clones listed, 15% to 20% were seen once. CDR3 length equals 17 residues. Germline loops: CDR1 MRHNA, CDR2 SNTAGT. V shed 3 bases and J 2 bases; nucleotides not matched to a gene: 11. No treatment had been given to any patient before thyroid surgery. Overall study results and limits: Benign nodules reportedly had significantly lower TCR beta diversity than malignant thyroid tumors in blood and tumor.

The sample comprised adjacent normal tissue. This chain connects TRBV6-4 to TRBJ2-7; 9 bases line up with TRBD1. The clonotype originates from a male donor with papillary thyroid cancer or a benign thyroid nodule (not recorded which). Some clones in this sample may be carry-over from other donors' samples. The CDR3 DNA follows: TGTGCCAGCAGTGATGTTACGGCGAGACAGGGGGCCTACGAGCAGTACTTC. Its translation: CASSDVTARQGAYEQYF.